The 4 T cell receptor beta chains in this list originate from one sample, sequenced in a study of CD8 T cells in ankylosing spondylitis. A single record per CDR3 protein comes from TCRdb applying MiXCR to the 5' RACE reads. Among 180,000 or so distinct CDR3 sequences listed, 11% were seen once. Sequences were obtained from blood, either unsorted or a sorted T cell fraction (not recorded which). Source of these receptors: a male donor with ankylosing spondylitis or in good health (not recorded which).

The sample holds many counts of this clonotype. The chain is built from TRBV12-3 or TRBV12-4 and TRBJ1-1; D ambiguous. Trimming removed 4 bases from V and 4 bases from J, with 10 bases in between. This CDR3 contains 13 residues. The CDR3, as DNA: TGTGCCAGCAGTTCCAGCCTGAGCACTGAAGCTTTCTTT. Protein: CASSSSLSTEAFF.

This clonotype was detected many times. This chain connects TRBV2 to TRBJ1-4; 8 nucleotides line up with TRBD1. The V gene end was trimmed by 8 bases and the J gene end by 8 bases; junction bases not matched to a gene: 10. The length of the CDR3 is 14 residues. Germline V lookup: CDR1 SNHLY, CDR2 FYNNEI. Here the CDR3 reads CASEDGTGSEKLFF. CDR3 nucleotides: TGTGCCAGCGAAGACGGGACAGGAAGCGAAAAACTGTTTTTT. Complete variable domain (other parts from reference TRBV2 and TRBJ1-4): EPEVTQTPSHQVTQMGQEVILRCVPISNHLYFYWYRQILGQKVEFLVSFYNNEISEKSEIFDDQFSVERPDGSNFTLKIRSTKLEDSAMYFCASEDGTGSEKLFFGSGTQLSVL.

This clonotype showed up many times. This chain joins TRBV6-1 and TRBJ2-7; no reliable D call. CDR3 size: 14 residues. Germline V gives CDR1 MNHNS, CDR2 SASEGT. The V gene lost 4 bases and the J gene lost 6 bases, with 16 bases spanning the gap. CDR3 nucleotide sequence: TGTGCCAGCAGTGGGACCGACGAGAAGGGCGAGCAGTACTTC. Protein sequence: CASSGTDEKGEQYF.

In its sample, this clonotype was seen many times. This chain links TRBV5-1 with TRBJ2-7; 13 bases line up with TRBD2. CDR1 and CDR2 (germline): SGHRS, YFSETQ. The CDR3 totals 16 residues. V lost 4 bases, J lost 3 bases, and 7 bases stayed unmatched. CDR3 DNA sequence: TGCGCCAGCAGCCCCTACGGGACTAGCGGGAACTACGAGCAGTACTTC. As protein: CASSPYGTSGNYEQYF.